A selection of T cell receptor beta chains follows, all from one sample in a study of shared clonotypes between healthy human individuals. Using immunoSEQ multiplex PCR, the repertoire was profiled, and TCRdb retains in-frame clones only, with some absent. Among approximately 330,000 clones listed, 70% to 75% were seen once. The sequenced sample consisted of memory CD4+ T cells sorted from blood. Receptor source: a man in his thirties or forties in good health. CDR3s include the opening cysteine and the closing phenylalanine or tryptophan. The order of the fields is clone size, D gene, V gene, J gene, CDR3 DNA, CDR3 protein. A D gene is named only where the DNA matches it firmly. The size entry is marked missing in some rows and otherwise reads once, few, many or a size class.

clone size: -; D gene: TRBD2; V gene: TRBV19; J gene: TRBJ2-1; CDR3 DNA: TGTGCCAGTAGCCCGAATGGACTAGCGGGGTTAGAGCAGTTCTTC; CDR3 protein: CASSPNGLAGLEQFF
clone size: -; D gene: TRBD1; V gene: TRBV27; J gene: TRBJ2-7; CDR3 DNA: TGTGCCAGCAGTTCAATGACAGGGGGCCCCTTCGAGCAGTACTTC; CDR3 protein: CASSSMTGGPFEQYF
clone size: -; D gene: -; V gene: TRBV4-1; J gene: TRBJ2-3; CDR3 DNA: TGCGCCAGCAGCCCCCCGGTGGTGGGCACAGATACGCAGTATTTT; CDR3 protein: CASSPPVVGTDTQYF
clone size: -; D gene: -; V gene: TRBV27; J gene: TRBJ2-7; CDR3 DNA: TGTGCCAGCAGCTCCGACCTGGGGGCCTACGAGCAGTACTTC; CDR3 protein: CASSSDLGAYEQYF
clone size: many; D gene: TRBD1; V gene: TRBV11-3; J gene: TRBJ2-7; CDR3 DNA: TGTGCCAGCAGCTCTGGGACAGGCGACTACGAGCAGTACTTC; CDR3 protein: CASSSGTGDYEQYF
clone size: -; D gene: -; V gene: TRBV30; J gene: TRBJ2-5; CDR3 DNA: TGTGCCTGGAGTGTACGGGGGGAGACCCAGTACTTC; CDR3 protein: CAWSVRGETQYF
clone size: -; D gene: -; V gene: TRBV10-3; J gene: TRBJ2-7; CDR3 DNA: TGTGCCATCAGTGAGTCAAACCGTCAGGTTTACTTC; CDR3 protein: CAISESNRQVYF
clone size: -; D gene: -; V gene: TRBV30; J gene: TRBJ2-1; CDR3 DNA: TGTGCCTGGAGGTCCCGACACTCGGTCTACAATGAGCAGTTCTTC; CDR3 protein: CAWRSRHSVYNEQFF
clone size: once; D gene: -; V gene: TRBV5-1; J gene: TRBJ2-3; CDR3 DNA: TGCGCCAGCAGCTTTTTTAGCGGCACAGATACGCAGTATTTT; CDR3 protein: CASSFFSGTDTQYF
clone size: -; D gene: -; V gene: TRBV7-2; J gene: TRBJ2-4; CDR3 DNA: TGTGCCAGCAGCTTAGCCCAAAAAGACATTCAGTACTTC; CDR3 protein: CASSLAQKDIQYF
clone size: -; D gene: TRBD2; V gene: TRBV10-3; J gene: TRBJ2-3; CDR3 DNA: TGTGCCATCAGCCCTGGACTAGCGGGTTCTTTTTCGGATACGCAGTATTTT; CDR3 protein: CAISPGLAGSFSDTQYF
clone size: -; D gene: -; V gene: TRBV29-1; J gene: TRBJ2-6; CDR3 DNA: TGCAGCGCCGGACTAGGCCAGGGGGGGGCCAACGTCCTGACTTTC; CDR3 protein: CSAGLGQGGANVLTF
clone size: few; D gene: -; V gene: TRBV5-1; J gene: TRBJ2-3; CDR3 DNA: TGCGCCAGCAGCTTGGTTCCCACAGATACGCAGTATTTT; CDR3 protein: CASSLVPTDTQYF
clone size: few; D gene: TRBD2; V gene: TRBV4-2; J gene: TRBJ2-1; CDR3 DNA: TGTGCCAGCAGCCCTAGCGGGAACCTATTTAGCTCCTACAATGAGCAGTTCTTC; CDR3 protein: CASSPSGNLFSSYNEQFF
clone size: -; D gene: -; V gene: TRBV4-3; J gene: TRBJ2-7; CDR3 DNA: TGCGCCAGCAGCCAAGTCGCGGTCGGATCGCTACTCGAGCAGTACTTC; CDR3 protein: CASSQVAVGSLLEQYF
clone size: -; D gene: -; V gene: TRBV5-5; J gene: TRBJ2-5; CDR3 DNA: TGTGCCAGCAGCCCGGTAGTTTCGGAGACCCAGTACTTC; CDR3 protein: CASSPVVSETQYF
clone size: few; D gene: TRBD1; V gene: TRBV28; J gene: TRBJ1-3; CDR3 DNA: TGTGCCAGCAGTCTGAGACAGGGTGGTGACACCATATATTTT; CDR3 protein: CASSLRQGGDTIYF
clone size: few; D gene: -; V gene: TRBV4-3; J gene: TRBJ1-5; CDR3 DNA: TGCGCCAGCAGCACGGTAAATCAGCCCCAGCATTTT; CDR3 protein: CASSTVNQPQHF
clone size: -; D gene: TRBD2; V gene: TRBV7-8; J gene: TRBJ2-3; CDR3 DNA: TGTGCCAGCAGCTTAGACCTTAGCGGGAGCACAGATACGCAGTATTTT; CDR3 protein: CASSLDLSGSTDTQYF
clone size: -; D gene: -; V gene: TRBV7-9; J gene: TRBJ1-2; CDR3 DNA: TGTGCCAGCAGCCCCCCCGGGACCAACTATGGCTACACCTTC; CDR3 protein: CASSPPGTNYGYTF
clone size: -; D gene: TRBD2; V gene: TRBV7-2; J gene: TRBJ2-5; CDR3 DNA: TGTGCCAGCAGCCCTGGGACTAGCGGGAGGTGGGAGACCCAGTACTTC; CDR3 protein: CASSPGTSGRWETQYF
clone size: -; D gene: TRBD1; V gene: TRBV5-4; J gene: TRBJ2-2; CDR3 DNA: TGTGCCAGCAGCTTGGCCCCGGGACAGGACACCGGGGAGCTGTTTTTT; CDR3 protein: CASSLAPGQDTGELFF
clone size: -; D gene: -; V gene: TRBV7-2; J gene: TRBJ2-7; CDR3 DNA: TGTGCCAGCAGACGAGGCGGGACTGTTAACGAGCAGTACTTC; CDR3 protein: CASRRGGTVNEQYF
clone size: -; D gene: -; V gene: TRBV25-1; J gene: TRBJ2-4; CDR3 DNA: TGTGCCAGCAGTGAAGAGGGGCCCGGGGCCAAAAACATTCAGTACTTC; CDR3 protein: CASSEEGPGAKNIQYF
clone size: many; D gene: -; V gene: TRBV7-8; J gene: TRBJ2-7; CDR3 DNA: TGTGCCAGCAGCCCCCTATCAGTGTCCTCCTACGAGCAGTACTTC; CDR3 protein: CASSPLSVSSYEQYF
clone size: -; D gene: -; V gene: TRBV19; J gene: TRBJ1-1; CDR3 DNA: TGTGCCAGTAGTATTCGGGGATTGAACACTGAAGCTTTCTTT; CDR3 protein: CASSIRGLNTEAFF
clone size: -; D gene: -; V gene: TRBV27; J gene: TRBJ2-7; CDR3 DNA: TGTGCCAGCGGAGTCAGCGGATTCTCCTACGAGCAGTACTTC; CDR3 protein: CASGVSGFSYEQYF
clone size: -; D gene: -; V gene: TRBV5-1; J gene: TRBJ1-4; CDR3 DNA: TGCGCCAGCAGCTTGCCCGACTTAGGGTTCGAAAAACTGTTTTTT; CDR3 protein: CASSLPDLGFEKLFF
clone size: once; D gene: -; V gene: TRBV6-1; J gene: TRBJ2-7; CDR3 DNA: TGTGCCAGCATTCAAGACAGTCCCTACGAGCAGTACTTC; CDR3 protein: CASIQDSPYEQYF
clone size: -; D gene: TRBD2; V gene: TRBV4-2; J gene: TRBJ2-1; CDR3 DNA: TGTGCCAGCAGCCAAGGGGGGAGCGGGAGGGCCCCCTACAATGAGCAGTTCTTC; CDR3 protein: CASSQGGSGRAPYNEQFF
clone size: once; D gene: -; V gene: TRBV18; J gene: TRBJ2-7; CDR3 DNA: TGTGCCAGCTCACCAATGAGGGGCCGGGACGAGCAGTACTTC; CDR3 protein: CASSPMRGRDEQYF
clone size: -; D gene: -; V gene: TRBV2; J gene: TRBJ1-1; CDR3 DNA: TGTGCCAGCAGTTCTACGAACACTGAAGCTTTCTTT; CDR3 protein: CASSSTNTEAFF
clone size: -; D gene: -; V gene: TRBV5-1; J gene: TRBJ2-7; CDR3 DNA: TGCGCCAGCAGCCCCCCGGAGGCCTACGAGCAGTACTTC; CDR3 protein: CASSPPEAYEQYF